These 11 T cell receptor beta chains originate from one sample sequenced in a study of OX40 agonist ivuxolimab in advanced cancers. Libraries were prepared by immunoSEQ multiplex PCR; TCRdb keeps only in-frame clonotypes and omits some of them. The sample yields about 83,000 clones, about nine tenths seen once. Sample: CD4+ or CD8+ T cells sorted from blood, taken in a trial of the OX40 agonist ivuxolimab. The origin of the receptors is an adult with an advanced solid tumor such as melanoma, head and neck, liver or kidney cancer.

The J gene is TRBJ2-7, the V gene TRBV2; perhaps TRBD2 as D (6 bases). V was trimmed by 6 bases and J by 5 bases, leaving 8 bases between them. This CDR3 comprises 11 residues. The germline V gene encodes CDR1 SNHLY and CDR2 FYNNEI. CDR3 region: CASRGGHEQYF. The DNA for the CDR3 is TGTGCCAGCAGGGGGGGACACGAGCAGTACTTC.

CDR3 bases: TGTGCCAGCAGCTTCGGCAGGTCTGGGGCCAACGTCCTGACTTTC. Protein sequence: CASSFGRSGANVLTF. V and J are TRBV7-3 and TRBJ2-6; D gene ambiguous. This CDR3 comprises 15 residues. Trimming pared 3 bases from V and 1 base from J, leaving 7 bases between. In germline, CDR1 is SGHTA, CDR2 FQGTGA. Full variable domain (rest looked up from reference TRBV7-3 and TRBJ2-6): GAGVSQTPSNKVTEKGKYVELRCDPISGHTALYWYRQSLGQGPEFLIYFQGTGAADDSGLPNDRFFAVRPEGSVSTLKIQRTERGDSAVYLCASSFGRSGANVLTFGAGSRLTVL.

The chain is built from TRBV19 and TRBJ1-2; D remains ambiguous. V lost 3 bases, J lost 7 bases, and 9 bases lay in between. CDR3 size: 12 residues. Looked up from germline, CDR1 is LNHDA and CDR2 is SQIVND (reference sequence). The CDR3 sequence is CASSIPGPGYTF. CDR3 nucleotides: TGTGCCAGTAGTATCCCCGGTCCTGGCTACACCTTC.

The chain recombines TRBV5-1 with TRBJ1-1; 7 bases are shared with TRBD1. CDR1 is SGHRS and CDR2 is YFSETQ in the germline V gene. This CDR3 spans 15 amino acids. V shed 0 bases, J shed 1 base, and the junction held 3 bases outside the gene matches. The CDR3 DNA reads TGCGCCAGCAGCTTGGGGGGGACAGAGAACACTGAAGCTTTCTTT. It codes for CASSLGGTENTEAFF.

The J gene is TRBJ1-1, the V gene TRBV11-3; 7 bases line up with TRBD1. The ends lost 4 bases at V and 5 bases at J; junction bases unmatched: 4. Germline assignment: CDR1 SGHNT and CDR2 YENEEA. The CDR3 consists of 13 residues. The CDR3: CASSSTRGTEAFF. The CDR3 DNA is TGTGCCAGCAGCTCGACCAGGGGGACTGAAGCTTTCTTT.

This chain links TRBV27 with TRBJ2-6; D not resolved. The CDR3 is made up of 15 amino acids. Germline lookup yields CDR1 MNHEY and CDR2 SMNVEV (reference sequence). V was trimmed by 3 bases and J by 2 bases, leaving 8 bases between them. CDR3 in DNA: TGTGCCAGCAGTTTGTGGCACCCTGGGGCCAACGTCCTGACTTTC. The encoded protein is CASSLWHPGANVLTF.

This clone was detected once. The gene calls are TRBV15 and TRBJ2-2, with D possibly TRBD2 on 5 matching bases. From germline, CDR1 is LNHNV and CDR2 YYDKDF (reference sequence). The length of the CDR3 is 15 residues. V shed 0 bases and J shed 1 base, with 6 bases lying between them. DNA of the CDR3: TGTGCCACCAGCAGAGATCGGGGGAACACCGGGGAGCTGTTTTTT. Translating it yields CATSRDRGNTGELFF.

CDR3 nucleotides: TGTGCTAGTGGTTTGGGTCCGTCCTACGAGCAGTACTTC. Translating gives CASGLGPSYEQYF. The chain is built from TRBV12-5 and TRBJ2-7, with no clear D. The V end was cut by 1 base, the J end by 1 base, with 5 bases between. The CDR3 runs 13 residues. Per germline, CDR1 LGHNT and CDR2 FRNRAP.

The chain couples TRBV7-6 to TRBJ1-3; no definite D call. The CDR3 is made up of 15 amino acids. Per the germline V gene, CDR1 is SGHVS and CDR2 is FNYEAQ. V shed 5 bases and J shed 0 bases, with 11 bases lying between them. In DNA form, the CDR3 reads TGTGCCAGCAGCCCTCTACTGGGCTCTGGAAACACCATATATTTT. Its protein product is CASSPLLGSGNTIYF.

V usage is TRBV13 and J usage is TRBJ2-1; a possible D gene is TRBD2 (7 bases). The germline gives CDR1 PRHDT, CDR2 FYEKMQ (reference sequence). This CDR3 is built from 16 residues. Trimming pared 0 bases from V and 8 bases from J, leaving 17 bases between. The CDR3 DNA reads as TGTGCCAGCAGCTTAGGCTTTGGGGGGGCGCTTGATGAGCAGTTCTTC. This translates into CASSLGFGGALDEQFF.

The chain recombines TRBV5-5 with TRBJ2-2; TRBD1 agrees at 7 bases. Germline V lookup: CDR1 SGHKS, CDR2 YYEKEE (reference sequence). V trimming: 4 bases; J trimming: 4 bases; junction bases outside the gene matches: 7. The CDR3 loop spans 15 amino acids. CDR3 nucleotides: TGTGCCAGCAGCCTTGCTCCAGGGGGCACCGGGGAGCTGTTTTTT. Its translation is CASSLAPGGTGELFF.